The source of this T cell receptor (beta chain) is a study of cytomegalovirus exposure and HLA in healthy donors. Study-wide context: Ancestry clustering placed 81% of some 400 genotyped donors in the Caucasian-associated cluster.

It was with 60 Vbeta and 13 Jbeta primers that the PCR ran. The method was immunoSEQ multiplex PCR; TCRdb's version includes in-frame clones alone and lacks a portion of them. The sample lists 100,000 to 150,000 clones; 17% were seen once. Broader study findings: The availability of immune exposure information extended only to CMV serostatus. The study found most TCR sequences rare, yet found some public TCRs in many donors.

This clone was observed a few times. Its antigen remains unknown. The CDR3 has 13 amino acids. The germline CDR1 and CDR2 sequences are MNHEY and SVGAGI. Trimming cost V 6 bases and J 2 bases; bases outside gene matches: 2. The source of this sequence is a female donor in good health and CMV-seropositive. The J gene is TRBJ1-1, the V gene TRBV6-5; 8 nucleotides agree with TRBD1. The source material was PBMCs. The CDR3: CASRTGANTEAFF. In nucleotides, the CDR3 is TGTGCCAGCAGGACAGGGGCCAACACTGAAGCTTTCTTT.